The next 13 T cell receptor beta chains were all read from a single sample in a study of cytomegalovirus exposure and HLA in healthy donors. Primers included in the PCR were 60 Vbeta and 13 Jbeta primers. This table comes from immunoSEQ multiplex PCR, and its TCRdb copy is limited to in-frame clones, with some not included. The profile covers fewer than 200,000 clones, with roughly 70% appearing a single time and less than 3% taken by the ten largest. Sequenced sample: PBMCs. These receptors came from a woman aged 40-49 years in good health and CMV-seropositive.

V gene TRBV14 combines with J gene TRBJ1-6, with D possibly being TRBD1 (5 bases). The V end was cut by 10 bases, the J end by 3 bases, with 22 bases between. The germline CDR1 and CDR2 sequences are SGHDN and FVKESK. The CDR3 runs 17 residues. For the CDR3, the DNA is TGTGCCACCTCGCCCCCCAGGGCCTCCCACTATAATTCACCCCTCCACTTT. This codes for CATSPPRASHYNSPLHF. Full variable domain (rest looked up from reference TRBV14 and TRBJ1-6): EAGVTQFPSHSVIEKGQTVTLRCDPISGHDNLYWYRRVMGKEIKFLLHFVKESKQDESGMPNNRFLAERTGGTYSTLKVQPAELEDSGVYFCATSPPRASHYNSPLHFGNGTRLTVT.

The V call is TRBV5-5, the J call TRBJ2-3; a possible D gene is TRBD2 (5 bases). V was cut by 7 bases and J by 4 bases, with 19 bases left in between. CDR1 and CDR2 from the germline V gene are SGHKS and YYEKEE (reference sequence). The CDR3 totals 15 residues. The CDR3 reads CASGRNLATSDTQYF. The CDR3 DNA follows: TGTGCCAGCGGAAGAAATCTAGCTACCTCAGATACGCAGTATTTT.

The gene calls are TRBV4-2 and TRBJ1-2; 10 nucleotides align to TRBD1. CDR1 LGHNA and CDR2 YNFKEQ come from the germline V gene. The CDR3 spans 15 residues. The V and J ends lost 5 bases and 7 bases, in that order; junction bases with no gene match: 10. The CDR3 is CASSSPDRDRGGYTF. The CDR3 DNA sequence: TGTGCCAGCAGCTCCCCCGACCGGGACAGGGGTGGCTACACCTTC.

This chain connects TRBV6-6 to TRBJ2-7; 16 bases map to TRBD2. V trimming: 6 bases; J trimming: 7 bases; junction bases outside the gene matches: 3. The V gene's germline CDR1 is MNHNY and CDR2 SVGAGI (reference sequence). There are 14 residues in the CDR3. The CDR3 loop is CASSGTSGRGEQYF. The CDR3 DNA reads TGTGCCAGCAGCGGGACTAGCGGGAGGGGGGAGCAGTACTTC.

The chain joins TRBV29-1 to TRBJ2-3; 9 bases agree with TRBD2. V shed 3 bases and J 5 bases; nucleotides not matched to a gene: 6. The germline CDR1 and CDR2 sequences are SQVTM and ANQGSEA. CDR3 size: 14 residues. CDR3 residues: CSVDGGGAKDTQYF. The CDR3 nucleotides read TGCAGCGTTGACGGCGGGGGGGCCAAAGATACGCAGTATTTT.

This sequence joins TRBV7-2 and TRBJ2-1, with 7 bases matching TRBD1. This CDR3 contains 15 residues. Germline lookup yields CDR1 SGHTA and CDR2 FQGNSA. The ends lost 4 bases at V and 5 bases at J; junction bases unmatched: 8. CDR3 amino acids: CASSSYGTANNEQFF. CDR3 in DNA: TGTGCCAGCAGCTCCTACGGGACAGCAAACAATGAGCAGTTCTTC.

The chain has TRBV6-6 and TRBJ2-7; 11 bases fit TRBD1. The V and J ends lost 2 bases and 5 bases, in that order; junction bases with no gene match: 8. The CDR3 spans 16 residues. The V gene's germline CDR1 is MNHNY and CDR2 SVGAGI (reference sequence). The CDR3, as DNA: TGTGCCAGCAGTTACGACCTCGGACAGGGGGCCGACGAGCAGTACTTC. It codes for CASSYDLGQGADEQYF.

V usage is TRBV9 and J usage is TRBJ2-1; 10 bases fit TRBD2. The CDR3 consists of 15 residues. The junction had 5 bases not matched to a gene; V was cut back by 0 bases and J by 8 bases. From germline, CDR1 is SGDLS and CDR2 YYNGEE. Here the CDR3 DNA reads TGTGCCAGCAGCGTAGGGGCTAGCGGGAGAGATGAGCAGTTCTTC. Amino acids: CASSVGASGRDEQFF.

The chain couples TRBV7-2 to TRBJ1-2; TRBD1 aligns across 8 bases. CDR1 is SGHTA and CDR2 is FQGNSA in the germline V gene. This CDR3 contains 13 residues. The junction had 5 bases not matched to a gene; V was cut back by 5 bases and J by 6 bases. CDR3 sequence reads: CASSADRGNGYTF. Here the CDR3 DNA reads TGTGCCAGCAGCGCAGACAGGGGAAATGGCTACACCTTC.

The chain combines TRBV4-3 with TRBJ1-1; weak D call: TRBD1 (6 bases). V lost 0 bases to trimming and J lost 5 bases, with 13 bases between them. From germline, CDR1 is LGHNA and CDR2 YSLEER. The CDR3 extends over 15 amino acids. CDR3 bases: TGCGCCAGCAGCCAAGAATCGAGGGGGGGGACTGAAGCTTTCTTT. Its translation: CASSQESRGGTEAFF.

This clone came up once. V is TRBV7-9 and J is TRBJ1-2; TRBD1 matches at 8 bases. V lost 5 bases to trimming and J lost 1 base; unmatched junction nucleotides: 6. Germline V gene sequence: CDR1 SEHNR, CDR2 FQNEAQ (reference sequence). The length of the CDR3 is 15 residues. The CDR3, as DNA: TGTGCCAGCAGCCCTTGGACAGGGAATAACTATGGCTACACCTTC. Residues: CASSPWTGNNYGYTF.

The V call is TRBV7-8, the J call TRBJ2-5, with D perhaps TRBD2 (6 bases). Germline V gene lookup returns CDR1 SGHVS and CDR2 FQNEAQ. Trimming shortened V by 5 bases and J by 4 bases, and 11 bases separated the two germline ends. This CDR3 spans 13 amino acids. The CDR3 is CASSTTSPETQYF. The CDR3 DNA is TGTGCCAGCAGCACCACTAGCCCAGAGACCCAGTACTTC.

CDR3 in amino acids: CASSPASEETQYF. CDR3 bases: TGTGCCAGCAGCCCCGCTAGCGAAGAGACCCAGTACTTC. The chain joins TRBV7-9 to TRBJ2-5; D is perhaps TRBD2 (6 bases). The CDR3 loop spans 13 amino acids. Per the germline V gene, CDR1 is SEHNR and CDR2 is FQNEAQ (reference sequence). Between the trimmed V and J ends, which lost 5 bases and 3 bases, there was a span of 10 bases. Full variable domain (remainder filled in from reference TRBV7-9 and TRBJ2-5): DTGVSQNPRHKITKRGQNVTFRCDPISEHNRLYWYRQTLGQGPEFLTYFQNEAQLEKSRLLSDRFSAERPKGSFSTLEIQRTEQGDSAMYLCASSPASEETQYFGPGTRLLVL.